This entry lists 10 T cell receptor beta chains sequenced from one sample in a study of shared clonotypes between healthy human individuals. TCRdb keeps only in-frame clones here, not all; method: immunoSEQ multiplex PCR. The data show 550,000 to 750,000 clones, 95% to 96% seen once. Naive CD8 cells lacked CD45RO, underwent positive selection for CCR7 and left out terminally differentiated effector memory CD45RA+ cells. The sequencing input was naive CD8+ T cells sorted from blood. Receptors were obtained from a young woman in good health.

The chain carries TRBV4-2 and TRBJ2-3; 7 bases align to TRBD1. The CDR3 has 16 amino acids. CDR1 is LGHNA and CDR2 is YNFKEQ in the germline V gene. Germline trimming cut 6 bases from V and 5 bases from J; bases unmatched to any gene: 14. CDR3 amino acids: CASRQVGEGAIDTQYF. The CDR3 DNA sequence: TGTGCCAGCAGGCAGGTAGGAGAGGGGGCGATAGATACGCAGTATTTT.

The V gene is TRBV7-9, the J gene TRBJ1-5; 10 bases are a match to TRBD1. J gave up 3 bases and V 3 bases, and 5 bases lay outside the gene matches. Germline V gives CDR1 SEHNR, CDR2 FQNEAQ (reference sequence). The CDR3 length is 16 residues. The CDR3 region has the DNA TGTGCCAGCAGCTTCGGGGACAGGGGCCCCAATCAGCCCCAGCATTTT. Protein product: CASSFGDRGPNQPQHF.

The DNA for the CDR3 is TGTGCCAGCAGCTTGCGGGAAACCTACGAGCAGTACTTC. This encodes CASSLRETYEQYF. The chain recombines TRBV5-5 with TRBJ2-7; tentatively, D is TRBD2 (5 bases). The CDR3 spans 13 residues. The V end lost 1 base, the J end lost 2 bases, and 7 bases lay between the germline ends. Germline V gives CDR1 SGHKS, CDR2 YYEKEE (reference sequence).

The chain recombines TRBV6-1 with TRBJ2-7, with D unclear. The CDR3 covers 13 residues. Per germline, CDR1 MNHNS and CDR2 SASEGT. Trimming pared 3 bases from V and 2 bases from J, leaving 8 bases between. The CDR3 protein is CASSEGKTYEQYF. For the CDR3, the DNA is TGTGCCAGCAGTGAGGGAAAAACCTACGAGCAGTACTTC.

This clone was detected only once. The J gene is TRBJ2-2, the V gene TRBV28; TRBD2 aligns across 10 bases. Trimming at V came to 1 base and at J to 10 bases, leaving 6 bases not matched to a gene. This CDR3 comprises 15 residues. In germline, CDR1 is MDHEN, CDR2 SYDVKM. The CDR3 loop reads CASSLFASGREELFF. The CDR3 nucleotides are TGTGCCAGCAGTTTATTTGCCAGCGGGAGGGAGGAGCTGTTTTTT.

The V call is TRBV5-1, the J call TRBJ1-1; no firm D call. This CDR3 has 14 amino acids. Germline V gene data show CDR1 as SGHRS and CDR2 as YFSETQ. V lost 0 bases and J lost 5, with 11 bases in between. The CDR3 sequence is CASSLVNGRTEAFF. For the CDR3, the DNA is TGCGCCAGCAGCTTGGTGAACGGGAGGACTGAAGCTTTCTTT.

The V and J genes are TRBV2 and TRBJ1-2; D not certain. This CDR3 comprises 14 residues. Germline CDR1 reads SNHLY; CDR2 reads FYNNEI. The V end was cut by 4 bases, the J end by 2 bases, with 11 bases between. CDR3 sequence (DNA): TGTGCCAGCAGTGTGGGCAGAAACAACTATGGCTACACCTTC. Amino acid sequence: CASSVGRNNYGYTF.

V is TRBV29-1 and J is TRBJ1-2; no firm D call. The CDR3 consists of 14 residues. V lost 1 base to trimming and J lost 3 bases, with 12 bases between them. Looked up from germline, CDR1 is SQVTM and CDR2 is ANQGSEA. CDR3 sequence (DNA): TGCAGCGTTGAAGGGGCCGGGCGGGACTATGGCTACACCTTC. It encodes CSVEGAGRDYGYTF.

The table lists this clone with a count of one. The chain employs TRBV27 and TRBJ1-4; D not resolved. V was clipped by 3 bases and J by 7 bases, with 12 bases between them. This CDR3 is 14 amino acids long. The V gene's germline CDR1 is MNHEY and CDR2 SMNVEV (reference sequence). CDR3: CASSFSARVEKLFF. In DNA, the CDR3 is TGTGCCAGCAGTTTTTCCGCGAGGGTTGAAAAACTGTTTTTT.

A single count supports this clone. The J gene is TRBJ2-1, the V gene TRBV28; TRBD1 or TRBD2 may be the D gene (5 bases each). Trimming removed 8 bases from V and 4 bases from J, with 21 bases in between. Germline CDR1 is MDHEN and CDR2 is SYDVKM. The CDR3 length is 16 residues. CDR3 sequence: CASGVGDEEVYNEQFF. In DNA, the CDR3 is TGTGCCAGCGGTGTAGGGGACGAGGAGGTATACAATGAGCAGTTCTTC.